This T cell receptor (beta chain) appears in the sequencing data of a study of CD8+CD57+ T cells in acquired aplastic anemia. This CDR3 is built from 13 residues. Trimming cost V 1 base and J 9 bases, with 10 bases left between them. Those patients picked for sequencing had displayed CD8+CD57+ cell expansion on flow cytometry. This clonotype was observed many times. Profiling of TCR beta VDJ combinations and CDR3 sequences used genomic DNA as template. TCRdb reprocessed the reads with MiXCR, giving one entry per CDR3 protein. The sample has 100,000 to 150,000 distinct CDR3 sequences; over 30% are singletons.

The genes are TRBV12-3 or TRBV12-4 and TRBJ1-3; the D gene is possibly TRBD1 (6 bases). This TCR derives from a human donor with aplastic anemia. The sample consisted of sorted CD4+, CD8+, or CD8+CD57+ T cells (not recorded which) from PBMCs. The chain's CDR3 is CASSLVGGSTIYF. The CDR3 nucleotides are TGTGCCAGCAGTTTAGTTGGGGGCTCCACCATATATTTT.